These 2 T cell receptor beta chains share one sample of origin, sequenced in a study of cytomegalovirus exposure and HLA in healthy donors. The PCR was carried out with 60 Vbeta primers and 13 Jbeta primers. Measured with immunoSEQ multiplex PCR; TCRdb has only the in-frame clones, and not every one. Among more than 95,000 clones listed, about 72% were seen once. Sequencing was performed on PBMCs. All receptors come from a man aged 50-60 years in good health and CMV-seropositive.

As for this clone: The junction differs from germline at one of its ends, possibly a read error. The same CDR3 arises from other DNA sequences in this sample as well. J is TRBJ2-7 and V is TRBV2; TRBD1 matches at 7 bases. Per germline, CDR1 SNHLY and CDR2 FYNNEI. This CDR3 is 14 amino acids long. CDR3: CASSDRDSLVGQYF. The CDR3 region has the DNA TGCGCCAGCAGTGATAGGGACAGCCTCGTCGGTCAGTACTTC.

The V gene is TRBV18, the J gene TRBJ2-5; D is perhaps TRBD2 (5 bases). V lost 2 bases, J lost 2 bases, and 9 bases lay in between. This CDR3 contains 14 residues. CDR1 and CDR2 (germline): KGHSH, LQKENI. CDR3 sequence reads: CASSPEGNQETQYF. The CDR3 nucleotides read TGTGCCAGCTCACCAGAGGGAAATCAAGAGACCCAGTACTTC. The entire variable domain, with the rest obtained from reference TRBV18 and TRBJ2-5, is as follows: NAGVMQNPRHLVRRRGQEARLRCSPMKGHSHVYWYRQLPEEGLKFMVYLQKENIIDESGMPKERFSAEFPKEGPSILRIQQVVRGDSAAYFCASSPEGNQETQYFGPGTRLLVL.